A selection of T cell receptor beta chains follows, all from one sample in a study of radiotherapy plus CTLA-4 blockade in lung cancer. Sequenced by immunoSEQ multiplex PCR; TCRdb stores in-frame clones only, minus some. The sample shows fewer than 150,000 clones, more than 65% of them seen only once. This sample comprised peripheral blood, obtained from a patient treated with radiotherapy plus ipilimumab. The receptors come from a human donor with non-small cell lung cancer who had a partial response to radiotherapy plus ipilimumab. The CDR3 runs from the conserved cysteine through the conserved F or W. Each record gives: CDR3 protein, CDR3 DNA, V gene, J gene, clone size, D gene. The D gene is left open where the match is weak. Only some rows state a clone size, as once, few, many or a class for expanded clones.

CASSLTGGSTDTQYF	TGTGCCAGCAGCTTAACAGGGGGTAGCACAGATACGCAGTATTTT	TRBV7-3	TRBJ2-3	-	-
CASSLSAETQFF	TGTGCCAGCAGTCTGAGCGCAGAAACCCAGTTCTTC	TRBV28	TRBJ2-1	few	-
CATKTSGEGNTIYF	TGTGCCACCAAGACCTCAGGTGAAGGAAACACCATATATTTT	TRBV28	TRBJ1-3	-	-
CAWSINRGELFF	TGTGCCTGGAGTATCAACAGGGGGGAGCTGTTTTTT	TRBV30	TRBJ2-2	once	-
CASSPLPGLASTDTQYF	TGTGCCAGCTCACCCCTCCCAGGACTAGCGAGCACAGATACGCAGTATTTT	TRBV18	TRBJ2-3	few	TRBD2
CASSRGLVETQYF	TGTGCCAGCTCACGGGGACTGGTGGAGACCCAGTACTTC	TRBV18	TRBJ2-5	-	-
CASSLVSLVRGNEQFF	TGTGCCAGCAGCTTGGTCTCCCTAGTGAGAGGGAATGAGCAGTTCTTC	TRBV5-4	TRBJ2-1	-	-
CASTSRGITNEKLFF	TGTGCCAGCACTAGCAGGGGAATAACTAATGAAAAACTGTTTTTT	TRBV6-5	TRBJ1-4	-	-
CASSLELTSGSLKDEQFF	TGTGCCAGCAGCTTAGAATTGACTAGCGGGAGTCTAAAGGATGAGCAGTTCTTC	TRBV5-6	TRBJ2-1	-	TRBD2
CAWSGPWGTDPYEQYF	TGTGCCTGGAGTGGCCCTTGGGGGACAGATCCTTACGAGCAGTACTTC	TRBV30	TRBJ2-7	-	TRBD1
CASSLTGADTEAFF	TGCGCCAGCAGCTTAACAGGGGCGGACACTGAAGCTTTCTTT	TRBV5-1	TRBJ1-1	few	TRBD1
CASSSHGLAGAVIQYF	TGTGCCAGCAGCTCCCACGGACTAGCGGGAGCGGTCATTCAGTACTTC	TRBV7-2	TRBJ2-4	-	TRBD2
CASTTPGGEQFF	TGTGCCAGCACTACGCCGGGGGGTGAGCAGTTCTTC	TRBV28	TRBJ2-1	once	TRBD2
CASSFSVVASGRDRNEQFF	TGCGCCAGCAGCTTTAGTGTAGTCGCTAGCGGGAGGGACCGTAATGAGCAGTTCTTC	TRBV5-1	TRBJ2-1	-	TRBD2
CASTEIWTASAKNIQYF	TGTGCCAGCACCGAAATCTGGACAGCTTCGGCCAAAAACATTCAGTACTTC	TRBV2	TRBJ2-4	-	-
CASSVSEPSSNQPQHF	TGTGCCAGCAGCGTATCCGAGCCGTCTAGCAATCAGCCCCAGCATTTT	TRBV9	TRBJ1-5	-	-
CASSLERDLNTQYF	TGTGCCAGCAGCTTAGAGCGGGACTTGAACACGCAGTATTTT	TRBV7-9	TRBJ2-3	-	TRBD2
CASSLTSGRIDEQFF	TGTGCCAGCAGCCTCACTAGCGGGAGAATCGATGAGCAGTTCTTC	TRBV2	TRBJ2-1	few	TRBD2
CASTRSPNLNTEAFF	TGTGCCAGCACCCGTAGTCCGAATTTGAACACTGAAGCTTTCTTT	TRBV9	TRBJ1-1	-	-
CASSRQGQSTDTQYF	TGCGCCAGCAGCAGACAGGGACAAAGCACAGATACGCAGTATTTT	TRBV4-1	TRBJ2-3	-	TRBD1
CASSLQGMSNQPQHF	TGTGCCAGCAGCTTGCAGGGGATGAGCAATCAGCCCCAGCATTTT	TRBV5-5	TRBJ1-5	-	-
CSVEDRAERDTPFAYNEQFF	TGCAGCGTTGAAGATCGGGCAGAGCGGGATACACCGTTTGCCTACAATGAGCAGTTCTTC	TRBV29-1	TRBJ2-1	-	TRBD2
CSGGLSSRWNTEAFF	TGCAGCGGGGGACTCTCCAGCAGATGGAACACTGAAGCTTTCTTT	TRBV29-1	TRBJ1-1	-	-
CASSLVNFDEQFF	TGTGCCAGCAGCTTAGTTAACTTTGATGAGCAGTTCTTC	TRBV7-2	TRBJ2-1	-	-
CASSVEGSGETQYF	TGTGCCAGCAGCGTAGAGGGAAGCGGAGAGACCCAGTACTTC	TRBV7-9	TRBJ2-5	-	-
CASNSPGQGSETQYF	TGTGCCAGTAACTCGCCGGGACAGGGGTCGGAGACCCAGTACTTC	TRBV19	TRBJ2-5	-	TRBD1
CASSQDSWQNNQPQHF	TGCGCCAGCAGCCAAGATAGCTGGCAGAATAATCAGCCCCAGCATTTT	TRBV4-1	TRBJ1-5	-	-
CASSPRTSGREQFF	TGTGCCAGTAGCCCCCGGACTAGCGGGAGAGAGCAGTTCTTC	TRBV19	TRBJ2-1	-	TRBD2
CASSFSGMQETQYF	TGCGCCAGCAGCTTTTCCGGGATGCAAGAGACCCAGTACTTC	TRBV5-1	TRBJ2-5	-	-
CASSLNNLAGGTETQYF	TGTGCCAGCAGCTTAAATAATCTAGCGGGAGGGACGGAGACCCAGTACTTC	TRBV7-2	TRBJ2-5	-	TRBD2
CASSLDNRGALAQGTEAFF	TGCGCCAGCAGCCTGGATAATCGGGGGGCGTTGGCTCAGGGCACTGAAGCTTTCTTT	TRBV5-1	TRBJ1-1	-	-
CASGQIFNYGYTF	TGTGCCAGCGGACAGATCTTTAACTATGGCTACACCTTC	TRBV19	TRBJ1-2	few	-
CASSFRQSTEAFF	TGTGCCAGCAGTTTTCGACAGAGCACTGAAGCTTTCTTT	TRBV27	TRBJ1-1	-	-
CASTPGQGNNGYTF	TGTGCCAGCACTCCGGGACAGGGGAACAATGGCTACACCTTC	TRBV6-6	TRBJ1-2	-	TRBD1
CASSDTGGPYEQYF	TGTGCCAGCAGTGACACGGGAGGGCCCTACGAGCAGTACTTC	TRBV6-1	TRBJ2-7	-	TRBD2
CASSVTQGTEAFF	TGTGCCAGCAGCGTCACTCAGGGAACTGAAGCTTTCTTT	TRBV5-6	TRBJ1-1	-	-
CASRTGTARTGYTF	TGTGCCAGCAGAACTGGGACAGCTAGGACGGGCTACACCTTC	TRBV28	TRBJ1-2	-	TRBD1
CASSWGPREHNEQFF	TGTGCCAGCAGTTGGGGCCCACGAGAGCACAATGAGCAGTTCTTC	TRBV27	TRBJ2-1	-	-
CASSLVGLALSTDTQYF	TGTGCCAGCAGCTTAGTGGGACTAGCGCTGAGCACAGATACGCAGTATTTT	TRBV7-9	TRBJ2-3	-	TRBD2
CAISPGKGYGYTF	TGTGCCATAAGTCCGGGAAAAGGGTATGGCTACACCTTC	TRBV10-3	TRBJ1-2	few	-
CASSRAPTSSGELFF	TGCGCCAGCAGCCGCGCTCCGACTAGTTCCGGGGAGCTGTTTTTT	TRBV5-1	TRBJ2-2	once	-
CASSSGQPLGHNEQFF	TGTGCCAGCAGCTCAGGACAGCCCCTCGGCCACAATGAGCAGTTCTTC	TRBV7-2	TRBJ2-1	-	-
CASSITVGGNTIYF	TGTGCCAGTAGTATAACAGTGGGCGGAAACACCATATATTTT	TRBV19	TRBJ1-3	-	-
CASSSQRGGQGEQYGYTF	TGTGCCAGCAGTTCCCAAAGAGGGGGACAGGGGGAGCAGTATGGCTACACCTTC	TRBV27	TRBJ1-2	-	TRBD1
CASTPSGVPVVNEKLFF	TGTGCCAGCACCCCGTCCGGGGTGCCCGTGGTTAATGAAAAACTGTTTTTT	TRBV5-6	TRBJ1-4	-	-
CAWSIGLAGLETQYF	TGTGCCTGGAGTATAGGACTAGCGGGGTTGGAGACCCAGTACTTC	TRBV30	TRBJ2-5	-	TRBD2
CVIGAVGHTEAFF	TGTGTAATCGGCGCCGTGGGGCACACTGAAGCTTTCTTT	TRBV6-1	TRBJ1-1	-	-
CASSLMGASTGELFF	TGTGCCAGCAGCTTGATGGGGGCCAGCACCGGGGAGCTGTTTTTT	TRBV7-9	TRBJ2-2	-	-
CASSISGQYYEQYF	TGTGCCAGTAGTATTTCCGGACAGTACTACGAGCAGTACTTC	TRBV19	TRBJ2-7	-	-
CASSSPGLAGAGEQYF	TGTGCCAGCAGCTCCCCGGGACTAGCGGGAGCAGGCGAGCAGTACTTC	TRBV7-8	TRBJ2-7	-	TRBD2
CASSEQYEQYF	TGCGCCAGCAGTGAGCAGTACGAGCAGTACTTC	TRBV10-2	TRBJ2-7	-	-